This TCR beta chain was identified in a study of blood T cells in healthy people across ages. Study background: About one barcoded beta molecule per two T cells came from capture by template switching.

General study findings and limits: Significant beta diversity loss was already apparent by age roughly 40, declining roughly linearly. Researchers deemed the diversity estimates from one million T cells underestimates.

This CDR3 contains 16 residues. The junction had 2 bases not matched to a gene; V was cut back by 1 base and J by 4 bases. The germline CDR1 and CDR2 sequences are MGHRA and YSYEKL. Combining a sample-barcoded 5' primer with a J-beta primer mix, a second PCR ran for roughly 6 to 12 cycles. Through a template-switch adaptor with 12 random nucleotides, each cDNA molecule received a tag. TCRdb reanalysed the 5' RACE reads using MiXCR and keeps one entry per CDR3 protein. The data show about 970,000 distinct CDR3 sequences, roughly 47% seen once. This clonotype came up a few times. The antigen is unknown. The TCR was taken from a woman in her sixties or seventies in good health. The sequenced sample was blood. The chain is built from TRBV4-1 and TRBJ2-5, with 14 bases identical to TRBD2. The CDR3 DNA is TGCGCCAGCAGCCAAGTCGGGACTAGCGGGAGAGAGACCCAGTACTTC. Its translation is CASSQVGTSGRETQYF.